Listed below are T cell receptor beta chains from one sample, sequenced in a study of CD8 T cells in ankylosing spondylitis. Each CDR3 protein gets one entry after TCRdb re-called the 5' RACE reads with MiXCR. The table includes under 250,000 distinct CDR3 sequences, 10% detected once. Material for sequencing was blood, either unsorted or a sorted T cell fraction (not recorded which). Source of these receptors: a male donor with ankylosing spondylitis or in good health (not recorded which). Each CDR3 is given with its conserved first and last residue. The D gene is left open where the match is weak. A row's size may be missing; if present it is once, few, many or a size class.

abundance: many; d_gene: -; v_gene: TRBV5-1; j_gene: TRBJ2-1; CDR3nt: TGCGCCAGCAGGATAACTACAGGGAGCTCCTACAATGAGCAGTTCTTC; CDR3aa: CASRITTGSSYNEQFF
abundance: many; d_gene: TRBD1; v_gene: TRBV3-1; j_gene: TRBJ2-7; CDR3nt: TGTGCCAGCAGCCAAGACGCGACAGGGGCCTACGAGCAGTACTTC; CDR3aa: CASSQDATGAYEQYF
abundance: many; d_gene: TRBD1; v_gene: TRBV12-3/TRBV12-4; j_gene: TRBJ2-1; CDR3nt: TGTGCCAGCAGCCGACTACAGGGGGATGAGCAGTTCTTC; CDR3aa: CASSRLQGDEQFF
abundance: -; d_gene: -; v_gene: TRBV7-2; j_gene: TRBJ2-7; CDR3nt: TGTGCCAGCAGCTTAGGCGGTGGGGTCTTCTCCTACGAGCAGTACTTC; CDR3aa: CASSLGGGVFSYEQYF
abundance: few; d_gene: -; v_gene: TRBV14; j_gene: TRBJ1-1; CDR3nt: TGTGCCAGCAGCCAAGAGGGTGCTTTCACTGAAGCTTTCTTT; CDR3aa: CASSQEGAFTEAFF
abundance: many; d_gene: TRBD1; v_gene: TRBV6-5; j_gene: TRBJ2-7; CDR3nt: TGTGCCAGCAGTTTCCGGACAGGTTCCTACGAGCAGTACTTC; CDR3aa: CASSFRTGSYEQYF
abundance: many; d_gene: TRBD2; v_gene: TRBV27; j_gene: TRBJ2-5; CDR3nt: TGTGCCAGCAGTTCAAGGGTAGCGGGGGTTGGTAGAGAGACCCAGTACTTC; CDR3aa: CASSSRVAGVGRETQYF
abundance: few; d_gene: TRBD2; v_gene: TRBV11-3; j_gene: TRBJ2-3; CDR3nt: TGTGCCAGCAGCTTAGTTAGCGGGGGGGCAGGAGATACGCAGTATTTT; CDR3aa: CASSLVSGGAGDTQYF
abundance: many; d_gene: -; v_gene: TRBV5-6; j_gene: TRBJ2-4; CDR3nt: TGTGCCAGCAGCTTGAGAGGAGGATCCCCCAAAAACATTCAGTACTTC; CDR3aa: CASSLRGGSPKNIQYF
abundance: many; d_gene: -; v_gene: TRBV5-1; j_gene: TRBJ2-7; CDR3nt: TGCGCCAGCAGAGGGGAGGGACAGCCGTACTACGAGCAGTACTTC; CDR3aa: CASRGEGQPYYEQYF
abundance: many; d_gene: -; v_gene: TRBV7-2; j_gene: TRBJ2-3; CDR3nt: TGTGCCAGCACCCCGGGACTCAACACAGATACGCAGTATTTT; CDR3aa: CASTPGLNTDTQYF
abundance: many; d_gene: TRBD1; v_gene: TRBV25-1; j_gene: TRBJ2-1; CDR3nt: TGTGCCAGCAGTGAACCCTGGACAGGGAACAATGAGCAGTTCTTC; CDR3aa: CASSEPWTGNNEQFF
abundance: few; d_gene: -; v_gene: TRBV7-6; j_gene: TRBJ2-1; CDR3nt: TGTGCCAGCAGCCCCGTAGGACACAATGAGCAGTTCTTC; CDR3aa: CASSPVGHNEQFF
abundance: few; d_gene: -; v_gene: TRBV5-4; j_gene: TRBJ2-3; CDR3nt: TGTGCCAGCAGCCCACCCCGGGCAGATACGCAGTATTTT; CDR3aa: CASSPPRADTQYF
abundance: many; d_gene: -; v_gene: TRBV3-1; j_gene: TRBJ2-3; CDR3nt: TGTGCCAGCAGCCAAGGTCCGGGGCGGGGCGCAGATACGCAGTATTTT; CDR3aa: CASSQGPGRGADTQYF
abundance: -; d_gene: -; v_gene: TRBV4-1; j_gene: TRBJ2-3; CDR3nt: TGCGCCAGCAGCCGGTGGGGGGGGCCTCGCACAGATACGCAGTATTTT; CDR3aa: CASSRWGGPRTDTQYF
abundance: few; d_gene: -; v_gene: TRBV20-1; j_gene: TRBJ2-1; CDR3nt: TGCAGTGCTAGCGAGGGCCGGTCTAGTGAGCAGTTCTTC; CDR3aa: CSASEGRSSEQFF
abundance: many; d_gene: TRBD2; v_gene: TRBV4-1; j_gene: TRBJ2-3; CDR3nt: TGCGCCAGCAGCCTTACTAGCGGGGGGGCTTTTGGCACAGATACGCAGTATTTT; CDR3aa: CASSLTSGGAFGTDTQYF
abundance: few; d_gene: -; v_gene: TRBV18; j_gene: TRBJ1-4; CDR3nt: TGTGCCAGCTCACACGCCACAGGGTCAACTAATGAAAAACTGTTTTTT; CDR3aa: CASSHATGSTNEKLFF
abundance: many; d_gene: -; v_gene: TRBV12-3/TRBV12-4; j_gene: TRBJ2-5; CDR3nt: TGTGCCAGCAGTCTCGGCGGGGGCGGGAGTTGGCAAGAGACCCAGTACTTC; CDR3aa: CASSLGGGGSWQETQYF
abundance: many; d_gene: -; v_gene: TRBV6-1; j_gene: TRBJ2-5; CDR3nt: TGTGCCAGCAAGACGCGGGCCCTGGAGACCCAGTACTTC; CDR3aa: CASKTRALETQYF
abundance: few; d_gene: -; v_gene: TRBV4-2; j_gene: TRBJ2-7; CDR3nt: TGTGCCAGCAGCCAAGACGGACCATACTACGAGCAGTACTTC; CDR3aa: CASSQDGPYYEQYF
abundance: many; d_gene: -; v_gene: TRBV5-1; j_gene: TRBJ2-1; CDR3nt: TGCGCCAGCAGCTTGGAGGCAGGGGATTGGCAGTTCTTC; CDR3aa: CASSLEAGDWQFF
abundance: many; d_gene: -; v_gene: TRBV29-1; j_gene: TRBJ2-7; CDR3nt: TGCAGCGTTTGGACACCCTCCTACGAGCAGTACTTC; CDR3aa: CSVWTPSYEQYF
abundance: many; d_gene: -; v_gene: TRBV4-1; j_gene: TRBJ2-1; CDR3nt: TGCGCCAGCAGCCAATACAGGAGCTCCTACAATGAGCAGTTCTTC; CDR3aa: CASSQYRSSYNEQFF
abundance: many; d_gene: -; v_gene: TRBV6-1; j_gene: TRBJ2-7; CDR3nt: TGTGCCAGCAAGAAGGTTTACGAGCAGTACTTC; CDR3aa: CASKKVYEQYF
abundance: once; d_gene: -; v_gene: TRBV5-1; j_gene: TRBJ2-3; CDR3nt: TGCGCCAGTAGCGGCCAGAGAGGGGATACGCAGTATTTT; CDR3aa: CASSGQRGDTQYF
abundance: many; d_gene: TRBD2; v_gene: TRBV9; j_gene: TRBJ2-1; CDR3nt: TGTGCCAGCAGCCGAGGGACTAGCGGTATCCCCTCTGGAAATGAGCAGTTCTTC; CDR3aa: CASSRGTSGIPSGNEQFF
abundance: many; d_gene: TRBD2; v_gene: TRBV20-1; j_gene: TRBJ2-1; CDR3nt: TGCAGTGCCAGCTTATCCGGGAGGGTTCATGAGCAGTTCTTC; CDR3aa: CSASLSGRVHEQFF
abundance: few; d_gene: TRBD1; v_gene: TRBV20-1; j_gene: TRBJ2-7; CDR3nt: TGCAGTGCCACAGGAGGACAGGGGGACTCCTACGAGCAGTACTTC; CDR3aa: CSATGGQGDSYEQYF
abundance: few; d_gene: -; v_gene: TRBV21-1; j_gene: TRBJ1-1; CDR3nt: TGTGCCAGCAGCAAAGATTATATAGGCAGGGGAACTGAAGCTTTCTTT; CDR3aa: CASSKDYIGRGTEAFF
abundance: many; d_gene: TRBD2; v_gene: TRBV12-3/TRBV12-4; j_gene: TRBJ2-5; CDR3nt: TGTGCCAGCAGTTTTAAGCGGGGGGGCCTCCAAGAGACCCAGTACTTC; CDR3aa: CASSFKRGGLQETQYF
abundance: many; d_gene: TRBD2; v_gene: TRBV20-1; j_gene: TRBJ2-1; CDR3nt: TGCAGTGCTCCCCCTACTACTAGCGGGGGAAGGAGTGAGCAGTTCTTC; CDR3aa: CSAPPTTSGGRSEQFF
abundance: few; d_gene: TRBD1; v_gene: TRBV13; j_gene: TRBJ2-1; CDR3nt: TGTGCCAGCAGCACCGGGACAGGGGCCCCCTACAATGAGCAGTTCTTC; CDR3aa: CASSTGTGAPYNEQFF
abundance: many; d_gene: -; v_gene: TRBV6-2/TRBV6-3; j_gene: TRBJ2-6; CDR3nt: TGTGCCAGCACCCGGGACTCTGGGGCCAACGTCCTGACTTTC; CDR3aa: CASTRDSGANVLTF
abundance: few; d_gene: -; v_gene: TRBV6-1; j_gene: TRBJ1-5; CDR3nt: TGTGCCAGCAGTGAAGATAATCGGGCAGGGTGGGGTCAGCCCCAGCATTTT; CDR3aa: CASSEDNRAGWGQPQHF
abundance: many; d_gene: TRBD2; v_gene: TRBV24-1; j_gene: TRBJ2-2; CDR3nt: TGTGCCACTCGGGGGGGAACAGGGAACCACACCGGGGAGCTGTTTTTT; CDR3aa: CATRGGTGNHTGELFF
abundance: many; d_gene: -; v_gene: TRBV29-1; j_gene: TRBJ2-2; CDR3nt: TGCAGCGTTGAAGTCGGAGGGGTCACCGGGGAGCTGTTTTTT; CDR3aa: CSVEVGGVTGELFF
abundance: many; d_gene: -; v_gene: TRBV29-1; j_gene: TRBJ2-2; CDR3nt: TGCAGCGTCGCCCCGGGACTTACCGGGGAGCTGTTTTTT; CDR3aa: CSVAPGLTGELFF
abundance: many; d_gene: TRBD2; v_gene: TRBV18; j_gene: TRBJ2-7; CDR3nt: TGTGCCAGCTCACCTCCTCGCCTAGCGGGACACTCCTACGAGCAGTACTTC; CDR3aa: CASSPPRLAGHSYEQYF
abundance: once; d_gene: -; v_gene: TRBV7-9; j_gene: TRBJ1-5; CDR3nt: TGTGCCAGCAGCTTAGCCCAGGGTGTGGGCAATCAGCCCCAGCATTTT; CDR3aa: CASSLAQGVGNQPQHF
abundance: many; d_gene: TRBD1; v_gene: TRBV27; j_gene: TRBJ2-1; CDR3nt: TGTGCCAGCAGTTTATTAGGCCGCCTCGCGACAGGGCCCGGCGGGCATGAGCAGTTCTTC; CDR3aa: CASSLLGRLATGPGGHEQFF
abundance: few; d_gene: TRBD1; v_gene: TRBV6-1; j_gene: TRBJ1-5; CDR3nt: TGTGCCAGCAACCAGGGACAGGATCCCCAGCCCCAGCATTTT; CDR3aa: CASNQGQDPQPQHF
abundance: many; d_gene: TRBD1; v_gene: TRBV10-3; j_gene: TRBJ1-2; CDR3nt: TGTGCCATCAGCGATTTCCGGGACAGCAAGTTCTATGGCTACACCTTC; CDR3aa: CAISDFRDSKFYGYTF
abundance: few; d_gene: -; v_gene: TRBV13; j_gene: TRBJ2-7; CDR3nt: TGTGCCAGCAGCTCAACTCGGTCAGGGCGGGGTTACGAGCAGTACTTC; CDR3aa: CASSSTRSGRGYEQYF
abundance: many; d_gene: -; v_gene: TRBV6-1; j_gene: TRBJ2-5; CDR3nt: TGTGCCAGCGGGGGCGGATTAAAGACCCAGTACTTC; CDR3aa: CASGGGLKTQYF
abundance: many; d_gene: -; v_gene: TRBV10-3; j_gene: TRBJ1-5; CDR3nt: TGTGCCATCAGTGAGTCGGCAGGGCGGAATCAGCCCCAGCATTTT; CDR3aa: CAISESAGRNQPQHF
abundance: few; d_gene: -; v_gene: TRBV3-1; j_gene: TRBJ2-7; CDR3nt: TGTGCCAGCAGCCTAAACCCTATACTGCGGGTCCTGACCTACGAGCAGTACTTC; CDR3aa: CASSLNPILRVLTYEQYF
abundance: many; d_gene: TRBD2; v_gene: TRBV5-4; j_gene: TRBJ2-2; CDR3nt: TGTGCCAGCAGCTTGGGACTAGCGGGAGGCAACACCGGGGAGCTGTTTTTT; CDR3aa: CASSLGLAGGNTGELFF
abundance: many; d_gene: -; v_gene: TRBV21-1; j_gene: TRBJ1-2; CDR3nt: TGTGCCAGCAGCCCTCCAGGGGGCGCCTTCCCCCTTAGCTATGGCTACACCTTC; CDR3aa: CASSPPGGAFPLSYGYTF
abundance: many; d_gene: TRBD1; v_gene: TRBV7-7; j_gene: TRBJ2-1; CDR3nt: TGTGCCAGCAGCTTAGAGGGGGCCGGTGAGCAGTTCTTC; CDR3aa: CASSLEGAGEQFF
abundance: few; d_gene: -; v_gene: TRBV11-2; j_gene: TRBJ2-7; CDR3nt: TGTGCCAGCAGGCCAGAACTAGCCTACGAGCAGTACTTC; CDR3aa: CASRPELAYEQYF
abundance: few; d_gene: -; v_gene: TRBV4-1; j_gene: TRBJ2-7; CDR3nt: TGCGCCAGCAGCCAAGCCCGGGACTTTACCTACGAGCAGTACTTC; CDR3aa: CASSQARDFTYEQYF
abundance: many; d_gene: -; v_gene: TRBV4-1; j_gene: TRBJ2-1; CDR3nt: TGCGCCAGCAGCCAAGGGGACCGCCGGAACTACAATGAGCAGTTCTTC; CDR3aa: CASSQGDRRNYNEQFF
abundance: many; d_gene: -; v_gene: TRBV5-1; j_gene: TRBJ1-1; CDR3nt: TGCGCCAGCAGCTTTGACATTCCAATGAACACTGAAGCTTTCTTT; CDR3aa: CASSFDIPMNTEAFF
abundance: many; d_gene: TRBD2; v_gene: TRBV29-1; j_gene: TRBJ2-7; CDR3nt: TGCAGCGTTGAAGGAATACTAGCGGACCCCTACGAGCAGTACTTC; CDR3aa: CSVEGILADPYEQYF
abundance: few; d_gene: -; v_gene: TRBV5-1; j_gene: TRBJ2-7; CDR3nt: TGCGCCAGCAGCCCCCGGGACTCCCAGAGGGACGAGCAGTACTTC; CDR3aa: CASSPRDSQRDEQYF
abundance: many; d_gene: -; v_gene: TRBV12-3/TRBV12-4; j_gene: TRBJ1-2; CDR3nt: TGTGCCAGCAGTTTACGGGCCTCCTATGGCTACACCTTC; CDR3aa: CASSLRASYGYTF
abundance: many; d_gene: -; v_gene: TRBV20-1; j_gene: TRBJ1-1; CDR3nt: TGCAGTGCTAGAGGTCAGGGGTGGACTGAAGCTTTCTTT; CDR3aa: CSARGQGWTEAFF